Sequencing of this T cell receptor (beta chain) was carried out in a study of T cells in Graves' hyperthyroidism and ophthalmopathy. V dropped 5 bases and J dropped 11 bases, with 14 bases sitting between them. The CDR3 is made up of 12 amino acids. Germline V gene sequence: CDR1 MNHEY, CDR2 SMNVEV (reference sequence). Amplification yielded TCR beta CDR3 regions, with RNA transcripts as the source. First-round RT-PCR of the TCR CDR3 relied on the HTBI primer set. TCRdb used MiXCR to reprocess the multiplex PCR reads, holding one entry per CDR3 protein. Found here are approximately 400,000 distinct CDR3 sequences, approximately 14% of them singletons; the top ten hold approximately 10%. At least ten counts were recorded for this clonotype.

The receptor was isolated from a woman between 55 and 75 years old with Graves' hyperthyroidism. The source material was blood. The rearrangement joins TRBV27 to TRBJ2-3; perhaps TRBD1 as D (6 bases). CDR3 region: CASSITGFRQYF. In DNA form, the CDR3 reads TGTGCCAGCAGTATAACAGGGTTCAGGCAGTATTTT.